The source of this T cell receptor (beta chain) is a study of blood T cell repertoires in COVID-19 (dated by TCRdb to about 2020). Looking at the study overall: Samples covering the acute and convalescent phases of COVID-19 were provided by collaborators in the United States, Italy and Spain. The material from the prospective study consisted of cDNA or gDNA derived from T cells, B-cell-depleted T cells, or PBMCs. The dataset comprised deeply sampled blood TCRbeta repertoires from subjects exposed to, actively infected with, or recovered from COVID-19. The repertoires were released in a freely available public database meant as a resource for research on the immune response to SARS-CoV-2. Samples were obtained from the ongoing ImmuneRACE study (first 160 participants) and from over a thousand subjects provided by 6 global collaborators. The sample metadata nearly always contained a de-identified subject ID, COVID-19 status, age in years and sex. Where available, HLA class I and class II types were taken from metadata supplied by the sample provider and were not determined by assay-based typing.

The collaborating institutions used their own protocols to collect whole blood in K2EDTA tubes. For TCRbeta analysis, collaborator samples were shipped as frozen whole blood, as isolated PBMCs, or as DNA extracted from either sample type. On the study overall, not on this receptor specifically: How much clinical and demographic metadata was included differed by source and by participant, and the metadata was provided uncurated.

TCRbeta CDR3 regions were amplified from genomic DNA using the immunoSEQ Assay, a bias-controlled multiplex PCR. The paper's processing steps were these. The number of nucleated cells in each sample was estimated from the amplification of reference gene primers within the assay. To quantify the absolute abundance of each unique TCRbeta CDR3 rearrangement, sequence reads were collapsed and filtered. Productive Simpson clonality was computed per sample as the square root of Simpson's diversity index over productive rearrangements. TCRdb took over this immuneACCESS table, retaining in-frame rearrangements with V and J assigned. Such tables are incomplete; in checked studies, under half of the missing clones stem from an unresolved V gene, and the remainder is unexplained. V and J calls plus clone size are reproduced from that table; the DNA served to infer D and trimming. This sample gives more than 250,000 clones in total; approximately 87% of them show up just once. The top ten hold less than 10% of the sample.

A remark on this clone: Its antigen specificity is not known. Per-nucleotide qualities are absent, and no much larger clonotype sits a single base away.

Reading the germline V gene gives CDR1 LGHNA and CDR2 YNFKEQ. CDR3 length: 16 amino acids, cysteine to phenylalanine. Kept here is only the CDR3 DNA, which spans 48 bases and is read in frame from base 1. Clipping removes 3 bases from V and 2 bases from J, with 9 as the unmatched junction base count. This receptor chain uses TRBV4-2 and TRBJ2-7; 8 nucleotides in the junction match TRBD2. The receptor comes from a human donor in a cohort sampled during active COVID-19. The source material was peripheral blood. The CDR3 loop reads CASSHALAGGTYEQYF. In nucleotides, the sequence is TGTGCCAGCAGCCACGCCCTAGCGGGTGGAACCTACGAGCAGTACTTC.